This is a list of T cell receptor beta chains from one sample in a study of cytomegalovirus exposure and HLA in healthy donors. This table comes from immunoSEQ multiplex PCR, and its TCRdb copy is limited to in-frame clones, with some not included. The sample carries 100,000 to 150,000 clones, more than 70% recorded once. Material for sequencing was PBMCs. The origin of the receptors is a man aged 25 to 45 in good health and CMV-seronegative. Each CDR3 is given with its conserved first and last residue. A D gene is named only where the DNA matches it firmly. The size of a clone is reported for some rows only, either as once, few or many, or as a class for expanded clones.

clone_size,j_call,v_call,d_call,cdr3_nt,cdr3_aa
NA,TRBJ1-1,TRBV4-1,NA,TGCGCCAGCCGCTTAGCCGTGAACACTGAAGCTTTCTTT,CASRLAVNTEAFF
NA,TRBJ1-5,TRBV5-5,TRBD1,TGTGCCAGCAGCCCATACAGGGGACGGAATCAGCCCCAGCATTTT,CASSPYRGRNQPQHF
NA,TRBJ2-3,TRBV7-9,TRBD1,TGTGCCAGCAGCCACTGGGACAGGGAAGGGACAGATACGCAGTATTTT,CASSHWDREGTDTQYF
NA,TRBJ2-3,TRBV7-8,NA,TGTGCCAGCAGCCTAGACTCTCGGGATACGCAGTATTTT,CASSLDSRDTQYF
NA,TRBJ1-1,TRBV7-9,TRBD1,TGTGCCAGCGGAGAAGGACAGGGCGTGAACACTGAAGCTTTCTTT,CASGEGQGVNTEAFF
NA,TRBJ2-7,TRBV18,TRBD1,TGTGCCAGCTCACCGGGGACAGCATCCTACGAGCAGTACTTC,CASSPGTASYEQYF
NA,TRBJ1-1,TRBV7-9,NA,TGTGCCAGCAGCTTCTGGACGGAGGGGAACACTGAAGCTTTCTTT,CASSFWTEGNTEAFF
NA,TRBJ2-1,TRBV10-1,TRBD2,TGCGCCAGCAGTGAGGGAGCGGGGGGTAACTACAATGAGCAGTTCTTC,CASSEGAGGNYNEQFF
NA,TRBJ2-3,TRBV6-5,NA,TGTGCCATCAAAAACGAGAAGAAGGATACGCAGTATTTT,CAIKNEKKDTQYF
NA,TRBJ2-5,TRBV4-1,NA,TGCGCCAGAACAGGGAAACTTAAGGAGACCCAGTACTTC,CARTGKLKETQYF
NA,TRBJ1-2,TRBV28,NA,TGTGCCAGCAGCCTAGGGGGGGAAGCTAACTATGGCTACACCTTC,CASSLGGEANYGYTF
NA,TRBJ1-5,TRBV19,TRBD1,TGTGCCAGTAGTATCCCCCCTTGGGCAGGGGGCCTTTATAGCAATCAGCCCCAGCATTTT,CASSIPPWAGGLYSNQPQHF
NA,TRBJ1-1,TRBV28,NA,TGTGCCAGCAGTTTCCCCAATTTGAACACTGAAGCTTTCTTT,CASSFPNLNTEAFF
NA,TRBJ1-2,TRBV28,NA,TGTGCCAGCAGACGGATCGCGGCCCCTCCTAACTATGGCTACACCTTC,CASRRIAAPPNYGYTF
few,TRBJ2-2,TRBV2,TRBD2,TGTGCCACCATACCCTGGGGGACTAGAGGTTCCGGGGAGCTGTTTTTT,CATIPWGTRGSGELFF
NA,TRBJ1-1,TRBV4-1,NA,TGCGCCAGCAGCCAACCTAGCGGGGTTATGAACACTGAAGCTTTCTTT,CASSQPSGVMNTEAFF
NA,TRBJ2-3,TRBV5-1,TRBD2,TGCGCCAGCAGCCATATAGCGGGGGTTAGCACAGATACGCAGTATTTT,CASSHIAGVSTDTQYF
NA,TRBJ1-3,TRBV5-1,NA,TGCGCCAGCAGCTTGGCTATTGGGGGCAGGGTGAGTGGAAACACCATATATTTT,CASSLAIGGRVSGNTIYF
NA,TRBJ1-1,TRBV19,TRBD1,TGTGCCAGTAGTATTTTTCAGGGGGAGACCACTGAAGCTTTCTTT,CASSIFQGETTEAFF
NA,TRBJ2-5,TRBV7-9,NA,TGTGCCAGCAGCTTAGCCCTCCCGAGGCAGTACTTC,CASSLALPRQYF
few,TRBJ2-7,TRBV19,TRBD2,TGTGCCAGTCAACCGGGACTAGGGTTCGGGGAGCAGTACTTC,CASQPGLGFGEQYF
NA,TRBJ2-3,TRBV6-5,TRBD2,TGTGCCAGCAGAAAAAGCGGGGGGGCCCCAGATACGCAGTATTTT,CASRKSGGAPDTQYF
few,TRBJ1-1,TRBV5-1,NA,TGCGCCAGCAGCTTGGGTGGGAGTATGAACACTGAAGCTTTCTTT,CASSLGGSMNTEAFF
NA,TRBJ2-3,TRBV5-1,NA,TGCGCCAGCAGCTTGGAGAGGCCCACAGATACGCAGTATTTT,CASSLERPTDTQYF
few,TRBJ2-3,TRBV19,TRBD2,TGTGCCAGTAGTTCCCTACTAGCGGGGATCACAGATACGCAGTATTTT,CASSSLLAGITDTQYF
NA,TRBJ1-2,TRBV6-5,TRBD1,TGTGCCAGCACCCTACGACAGGGGGCGCAAGGCTACACCTTC,CASTLRQGAQGYTF
NA,TRBJ2-2,TRBV4-1,TRBD2,TGCGCCAGCAGCCAAGCCCAGCGGGGGGGCACCGGGGAGCTGTTTTTT,CASSQAQRGGTGELFF
NA,TRBJ1-5,TRBV30,NA,TGTGCCTGGGCTACAGGGCCTGGTCAGCCCCAGCATTTT,CAWATGPGQPQHF
NA,TRBJ2-2,TRBV4-2,NA,TGTGCCAGCAGCCAAGATCCGGCCGGGGTTTCAACCGGGGAGCTGTTTTTT,CASSQDPAGVSTGELFF
few,TRBJ2-4,TRBV27,NA,TGTGCCAGCAGTTTATTGCCCAGAAACATTCAGTACTTC,CASSLLPRNIQYF
few,TRBJ2-7,TRBV6-6,TRBD1,TGTGCCAGCAGTTCTCCGGGACAGGGCTACGAGCAGTACTTC,CASSSPGQGYEQYF
NA,TRBJ1-2,TRBV2,TRBD1,TGTGCCAGCAGTGAGTTTGCCAGGGGGGACTATGGCTACACCTTC,CASSEFARGDYGYTF
few,TRBJ2-5,TRBV27,NA,TGTGCCACTGGGCGGGCCTCCCTGGGGTTGGAGACCCAGTACTTC,CATGRASLGLETQYF
once,TRBJ2-7,TRBV7-9,NA,TGTGCCAGCAGCTTACCGCCGGGCTCCTACGAGCAGTACTTC,CASSLPPGSYEQYF
once,TRBJ2-1,TRBV7-8,TRBD1,TGTGCCAGCAGCCGGGATACTAGGACAGGGTTGGGTGAGCAGTTCTTC,CASSRDTRTGLGEQFF
NA,TRBJ2-1,TRBV5-1,NA,TGCGCCAGCAGCTTTTCGAGAAACTACAATGAGCAGTTCTTC,CASSFSRNYNEQFF
NA,TRBJ2-7,TRBV11-1,TRBD2,TGTGCCAGCAGCCCGACAGGGGCTAGCGGGGGTTACGAGCAGTACTTC,CASSPTGASGGYEQYF
NA,TRBJ1-1,TRBV6-4,TRBD1,TGTGCCAGCACTACCGACAGGGGGCTACCTGAAGCTTTCTTT,CASTTDRGLPEAFF
NA,TRBJ2-7,TRBV6-6,TRBD2,TGTGCCAGCAGTTACGAGCGGGGGGGCCAGAGTAGCGAGCAGTACTTC,CASSYERGGQSSEQYF
NA,TRBJ2-1,TRBV5-4,NA,TGTGCCAGCAGCTCCCCTAGAGGGCAGTTCTTC,CASSSPRGQFF
NA,TRBJ2-7,TRBV11-2,TRBD2,TGTGCCAGCAGCCCCCGACTAGCGGGGGGGTACGAGCAGTACTTC,CASSPRLAGGYEQYF
NA,TRBJ1-5,TRBV19,NA,TGTGCCAGTAGTTGGGTCGGGGGACAGCCCCAGCATTTT,CASSWVGGQPQHF
NA,TRBJ2-2,TRBV5-1,NA,TGCGCCAGCAGCTTGGTTAACACGATGAACACCGGGGAGCTGTTTTTT,CASSLVNTMNTGELFF
NA,TRBJ1-2,TRBV5-6,TRBD1,TGTGCCAGCAGCTTGCTGGGGACAGGGGCGGGCGGCTACACCTTC,CASSLLGTGAGGYTF
NA,TRBJ2-7,TRBV5-6,TRBD1,TGTGCCAGCAGCTTGGGACAGGGGCTTCACGAGCAGTACTTC,CASSLGQGLHEQYF
NA,TRBJ2-1,TRBV4-1,TRBD2,TGCGCCAGCAGCCAAGAGCCAGGACTAGCTACGGGGGAGCAGTTCTTC,CASSQEPGLATGEQFF
NA,TRBJ1-2,TRBV7-2,NA,TGTGCCAGCAGCTTAAGTCAGGGCTCTAACTATGGCTACACCTTC,CASSLSQGSNYGYTF
NA,TRBJ2-2,TRBV7-9,NA,TGTGCCAGCAGCAACCCGCCTCCCAGGGGCATGAACACCGGGGAGCTGTTTTTT,CASSNPPPRGMNTGELFF
NA,TRBJ1-6,TRBV19,NA,TGTGCCAGTGGCCGCCAACAGTATTCACCCCTCCACTTT,CASGRQQYSPLHF
NA,TRBJ1-5,TRBV7-9,TRBD1,TGTTCCAGCAGTTATAAACAGGGGTCTGGCAATCAGCCCCAGCATTTT,CSSSYKQGSGNQPQHF
NA,TRBJ2-7,TRBV5-6,TRBD1,TGTGCCAGCAGCCGGACTCCGGGACAGATCTACGAGCAGTACTTC,CASSRTPGQIYEQYF
NA,TRBJ2-3,TRBV11-2,TRBD2,TGTGCCAGCAGCTCCCGGACTAGCGGTAGCACAGATACGCAGTATTTT,CASSSRTSGSTDTQYF
NA,TRBJ2-5,TRBV2,NA,TGTGCCAGCAGTACCGGATCCTCCCAGGGGGAGACCCAGTACTTC,CASSTGSSQGETQYF
NA,TRBJ2-3,TRBV7-9,TRBD1,TGTTCCAGCAGCCAGGGACAGGGTGGCACAGATACGCAGTATTTT,CSSSQGQGGTDTQYF
NA,TRBJ2-7,TRBV28,TRBD1,TGTGCCAGCAGTTCCGGGACAGGGTTCTACGAGCAGTACTTC,CASSSGTGFYEQYF
NA,TRBJ2-3,TRBV5-1,TRBD2,TGCGCCAGCAGCTATAGCGGGGTAGCCACAGATACGCAGTATTTT,CASSYSGVATDTQYF
NA,TRBJ1-5,TRBV7-8,NA,TGTGCCAGCAGCTTAGGTACGGGCAATCAGCCCCAGCATTTT,CASSLGTGNQPQHF
NA,TRBJ2-2,TRBV7-3,NA,TGTGCCAGCAGCTTAACCCCTCGGAACCGGGACACCGGGGAGCTGTTTTTT,CASSLTPRNRDTGELFF
few,TRBJ2-5,TRBV5-1,TRBD2,TGCGCCAGCAGCTTGGGGGGAGGGAAAGAGACCCAGTACTTC,CASSLGGGKETQYF
NA,TRBJ1-3,TRBV7-2,TRBD1,TGTGCCAGCAGCTCTCAAGACAGGGCACGCACCATATATTTT,CASSSQDRARTIYF